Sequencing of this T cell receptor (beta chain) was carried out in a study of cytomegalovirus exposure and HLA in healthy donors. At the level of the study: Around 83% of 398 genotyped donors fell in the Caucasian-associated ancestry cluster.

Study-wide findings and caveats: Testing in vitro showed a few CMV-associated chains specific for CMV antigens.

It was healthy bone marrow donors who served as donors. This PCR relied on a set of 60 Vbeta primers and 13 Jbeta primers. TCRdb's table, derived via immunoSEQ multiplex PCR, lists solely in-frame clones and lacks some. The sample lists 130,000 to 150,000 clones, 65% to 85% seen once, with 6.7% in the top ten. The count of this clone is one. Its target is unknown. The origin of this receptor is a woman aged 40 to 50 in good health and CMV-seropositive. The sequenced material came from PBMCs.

The CDR3 loop is CASSESFSGANVLTF. The CDR3 DNA is TGTGCCAGCAGTGAATCGTTTTCTGGGGCCAACGTCCTGACTTTC. This rearrangement joins TRBV2 to TRBJ2-6; D unclear. In germline, CDR1 is SNHLY, CDR2 FYNNEI. The CDR3 is 15 residues long. V was pared by 2 bases and J by 1 base, with 6 bases between.